This TCR beta chain came from a study of response to subunit inactivated influenza vaccine. Regarding the study as a whole: T cells newly recruited by each seasonal influenza vaccination are few, the authors suggested.

This CDR3 is built from 11 residues. Germline V lookup: CDR1 SGHVS, CDR2 FQNEAQ. V was pared by 2 bases and J by 6 bases, with 5 bases between. Points on this clonotype: Its antigen is still unknown.

MiXCR, applied by TCRdb to the RT-PCR reads, yields one record per CDR3 protein. The table records just over 300,000 distinct CDR3 sequences, 21% of them present only once. V and J are TRBV7-8 and TRBJ2-7; D remains unclear. This clonotype was sampled from a man aged 50 to 69 who received an inactivated influenza vaccine. The sequencing here drew on PBMCs from blood, taken about 19 months after vaccination. The CDR3 region is CASSLMVEQYF. Written as DNA, the CDR3 is TGTGCCAGCAGCTTAATGGTCGAGCAGTACTTC.